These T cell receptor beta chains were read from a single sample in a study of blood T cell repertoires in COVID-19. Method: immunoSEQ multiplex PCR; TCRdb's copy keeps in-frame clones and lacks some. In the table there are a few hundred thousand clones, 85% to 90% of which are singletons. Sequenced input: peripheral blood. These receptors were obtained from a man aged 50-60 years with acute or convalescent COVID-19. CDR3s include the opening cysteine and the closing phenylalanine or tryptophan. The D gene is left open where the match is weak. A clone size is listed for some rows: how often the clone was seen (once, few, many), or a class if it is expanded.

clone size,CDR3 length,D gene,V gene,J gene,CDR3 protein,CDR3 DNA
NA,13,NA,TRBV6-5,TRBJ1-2,CASIKTDNYGYTF,TGTGCCAGCATCAAGACAGATAACTATGGCTACACCTTC
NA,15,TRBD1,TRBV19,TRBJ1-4,CASTRTGTGNEKLFF,TGTGCCTCCACGAGGACCGGGACAGGGAATGAAAAACTGTTTTTT
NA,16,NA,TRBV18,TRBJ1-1,CASSPREAAANTEAFF,TGTGCCAGCTCACCACGAGAGGCAGCGGCGAACACTGAAGCTTTCTTT
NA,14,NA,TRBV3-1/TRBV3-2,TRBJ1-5,CASSSYYSNQPQHF,TGTGCCAGCAGCTCCTATTATAGCAATCAGCCCCAGCATTTT
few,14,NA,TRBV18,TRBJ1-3,CASSPTGSGNTIYF,TGTGCCAGCTCACCAACAGGCTCTGGAAACACCATATATTTT
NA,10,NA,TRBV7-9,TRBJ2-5,CALSVETQYF,TGTGCCCTCTCAGTCGAGACCCAGTACTTC
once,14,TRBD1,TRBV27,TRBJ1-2,CASSLPGTGGGYTF,TGTGCCAGCAGTTTACCCGGGACAGGCGGTGGCTACACCTTC
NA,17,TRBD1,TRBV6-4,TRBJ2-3,CASSDGLDRGCSDTQYF,TGTGCCAGCAGTGACGGATTGGACAGGGGTTGCTCAGATACGCAGTATTTT
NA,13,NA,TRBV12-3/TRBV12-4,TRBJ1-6,CASSFADRRPLHF,TGTGCCAGCAGTTTTGCGGACAGACGCCCCCTCCACTTT
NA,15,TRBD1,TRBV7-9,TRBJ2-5,CASSGAGQGQETQYF,TGTGCCAGCAGCGGGGCCGGACAGGGGCAAGAGACCCAGTACTTC
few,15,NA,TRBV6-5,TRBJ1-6,CASSYKGVQNSPLHF,TGTGCCAGCAGTTACAAGGGGGTGCAGAATTCACCCCTCCACTTT
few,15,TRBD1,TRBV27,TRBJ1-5,CASGLTTGGSQPQHF,TGTGCCAGCGGCCTTACGACAGGGGGAAGTCAGCCCCAGCATTTT
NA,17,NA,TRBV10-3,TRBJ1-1,CAINDDSGVSRWTEAFF,TGTGCCATCAATGACGATTCAGGGGTTAGTAGGTGGACTGAAGCTTTCTTT
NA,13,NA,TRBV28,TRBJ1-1,CASTMNGYRKAFF,TGTGCCAGCACCATGAACGGGTATAGGAAAGCTTTCTTT